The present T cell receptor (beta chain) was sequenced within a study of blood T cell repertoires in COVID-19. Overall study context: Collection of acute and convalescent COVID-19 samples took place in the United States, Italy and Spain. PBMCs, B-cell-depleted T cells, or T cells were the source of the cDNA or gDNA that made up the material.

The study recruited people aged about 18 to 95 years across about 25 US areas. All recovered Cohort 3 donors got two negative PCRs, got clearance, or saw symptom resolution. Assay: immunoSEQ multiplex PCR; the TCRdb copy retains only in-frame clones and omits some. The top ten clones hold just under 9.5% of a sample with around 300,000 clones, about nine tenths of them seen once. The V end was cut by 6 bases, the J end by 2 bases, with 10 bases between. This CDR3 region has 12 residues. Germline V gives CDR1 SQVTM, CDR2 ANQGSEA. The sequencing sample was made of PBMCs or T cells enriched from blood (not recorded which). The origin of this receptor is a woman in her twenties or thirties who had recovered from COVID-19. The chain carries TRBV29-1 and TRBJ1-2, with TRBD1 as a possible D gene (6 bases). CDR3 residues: CSVAGVNYGYTF. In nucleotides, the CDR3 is TGCAGCGTCGCAGGGGTGAACTATGGCTACACCTTC.